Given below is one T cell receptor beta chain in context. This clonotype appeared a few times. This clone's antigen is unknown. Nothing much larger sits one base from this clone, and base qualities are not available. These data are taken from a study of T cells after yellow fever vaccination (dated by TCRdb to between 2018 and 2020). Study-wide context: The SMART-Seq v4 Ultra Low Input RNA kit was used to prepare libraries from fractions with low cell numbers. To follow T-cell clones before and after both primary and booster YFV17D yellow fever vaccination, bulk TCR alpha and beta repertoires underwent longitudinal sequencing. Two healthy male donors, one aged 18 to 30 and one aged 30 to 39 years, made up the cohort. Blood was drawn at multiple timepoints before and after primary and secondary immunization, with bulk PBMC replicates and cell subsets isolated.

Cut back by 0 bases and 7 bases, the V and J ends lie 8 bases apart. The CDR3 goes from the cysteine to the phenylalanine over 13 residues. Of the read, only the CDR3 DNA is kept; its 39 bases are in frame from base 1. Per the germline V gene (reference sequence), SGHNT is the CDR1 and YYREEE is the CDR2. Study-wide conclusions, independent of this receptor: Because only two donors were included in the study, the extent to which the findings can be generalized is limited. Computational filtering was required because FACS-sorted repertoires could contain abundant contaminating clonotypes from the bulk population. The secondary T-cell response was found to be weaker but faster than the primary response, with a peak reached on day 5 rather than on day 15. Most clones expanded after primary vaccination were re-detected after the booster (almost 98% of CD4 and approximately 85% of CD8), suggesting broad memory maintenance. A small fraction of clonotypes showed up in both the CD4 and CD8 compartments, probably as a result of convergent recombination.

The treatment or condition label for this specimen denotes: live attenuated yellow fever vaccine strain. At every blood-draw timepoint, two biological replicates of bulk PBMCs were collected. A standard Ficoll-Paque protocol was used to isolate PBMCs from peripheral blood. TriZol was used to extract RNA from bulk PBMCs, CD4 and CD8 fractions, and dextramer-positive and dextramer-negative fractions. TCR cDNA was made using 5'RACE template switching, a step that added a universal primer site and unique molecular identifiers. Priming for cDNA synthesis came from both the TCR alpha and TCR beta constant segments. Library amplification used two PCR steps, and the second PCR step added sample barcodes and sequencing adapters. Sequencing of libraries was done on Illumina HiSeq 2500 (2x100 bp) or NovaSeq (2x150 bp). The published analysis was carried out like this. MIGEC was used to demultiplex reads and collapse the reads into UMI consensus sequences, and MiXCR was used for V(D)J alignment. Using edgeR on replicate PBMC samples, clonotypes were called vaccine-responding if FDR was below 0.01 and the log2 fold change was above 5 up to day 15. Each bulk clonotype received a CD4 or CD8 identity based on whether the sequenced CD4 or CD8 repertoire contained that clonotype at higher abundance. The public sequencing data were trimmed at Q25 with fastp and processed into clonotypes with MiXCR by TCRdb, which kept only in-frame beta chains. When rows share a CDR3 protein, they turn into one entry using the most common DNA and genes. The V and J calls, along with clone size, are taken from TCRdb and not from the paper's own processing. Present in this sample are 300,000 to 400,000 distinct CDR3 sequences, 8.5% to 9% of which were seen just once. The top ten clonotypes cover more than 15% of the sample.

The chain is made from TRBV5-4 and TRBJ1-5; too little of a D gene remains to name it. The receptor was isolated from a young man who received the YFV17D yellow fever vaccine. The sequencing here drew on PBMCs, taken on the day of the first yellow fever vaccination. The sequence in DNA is TGTGCCAGCAGCTTGGAAGGAGGCCAGCCCCAGCATTTT. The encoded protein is CASSLEGGQPQHF.